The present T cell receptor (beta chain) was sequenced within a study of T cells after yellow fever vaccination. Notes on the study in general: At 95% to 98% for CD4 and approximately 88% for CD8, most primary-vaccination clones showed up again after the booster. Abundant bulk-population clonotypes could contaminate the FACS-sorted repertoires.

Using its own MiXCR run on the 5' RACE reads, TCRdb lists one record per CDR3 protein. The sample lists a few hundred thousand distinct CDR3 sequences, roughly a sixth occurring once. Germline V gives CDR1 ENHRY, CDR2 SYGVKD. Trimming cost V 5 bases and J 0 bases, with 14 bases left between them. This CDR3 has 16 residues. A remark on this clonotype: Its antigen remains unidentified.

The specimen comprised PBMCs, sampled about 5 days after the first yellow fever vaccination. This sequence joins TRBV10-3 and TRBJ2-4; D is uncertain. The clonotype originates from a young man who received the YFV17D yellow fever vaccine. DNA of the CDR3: TGTGCCATCAGTTCGTCACTCGGCGTAGCCAAAAACATTCAGTACTTC. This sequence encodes CAISSSLGVAKNIQYF.